The present T cell receptor (beta chain) was sequenced within a study of cytomegalovirus exposure and HLA in healthy donors. Study at large: Among roughly 180 million T cells, an earlier analysis found 117 million unique TCR beta sequences. Study results and caveats: In a later analysis, productive TCRs from donors in an Asian-associated ancestry cluster reportedly carried fewer N-insertions than the cohort mean. Per published reports, the classifier diagnosed cytomegalovirus status with high specificity and sensitivity. Productive rates of about 87% or about 30% were seen for most TCR beta V segments in an earlier analysis.

With 1 base removed from V and 8 bases from J, the gap between germline ends came to 12 bases. This CDR3 is built from 13 residues. Germline V gene lookup returns CDR1 GTSNPN and CDR2 SVGIG (reference sequence). Primers for the PCR totalled 60 Vbeta and 13 Jbeta. The protocol was immunoSEQ multiplex PCR, while the TCRdb copy is restricted to in-frame clones and leaves out a portion. This sample yields some 80,000 clones, of which approximately 62% are seen a single time; 4% to 5.5% belongs to the top ten. A remark on this clone: Its antigen remains unidentified.

Material: PBMCs. The receptor comes from a male donor in good health and CMV-seropositive. The chain links TRBV30 to TRBJ1-3, with a tentative D call TRBD1 (5 bases). The CDR3 DNA reads TGTGCCTGGAGTGGGTCAGGGCAACACACCATATATTTT. Translated: CAWSGSGQHTIYF.